The clone carrying this T cell receptor beta chain has just a few counts. Its antigen is not identified. These data originate in a study of T cell repertoires in cytomegalovirus infection. The wider study: CMV infection plus the matching HLA type was flagged by public TCR beta signatures. Study findings and constraints: There were HLA-C-restricted CMV-specific TCR beta clonotypes dominating the ex vivo response.

V trimming: 5 bases; J trimming: 6 bases; junction bases outside the gene matches: 11. CDR3 length: 18 residues. TCRdb analysed the reads with MiXCR anew, one entry per CDR3 protein. The top ten clones hold approximately 14% of a sample with hundreds of thousands of distinct CDR3 sequences, 30% to 40% of them seen once. Sequencing input: PBMCs. The V gene is TRBV12-3 or TRBV12-4, the J gene TRBJ2-2, with 14 bases identical to TRBD2. This clonotype originated in a human donor in good health (CMV status not recorded). Some clones in this sample may be carry-over from other donors' samples. The CDR3 DNA is TGTGCCAGCAGTCGCCTAGAGACTAGCGGGGGGGAGGCCGGGGAGCTGTTTTTT. Its translation is CASSRLETSGGEAGELFF.